The 9 T cell receptor beta chains listed next were all sequenced from one sample in a study of cytomegalovirus exposure and HLA in healthy donors. PCR used 60 Vbeta primers and 13 Jbeta primers. Method: immunoSEQ multiplex PCR; TCRdb's copy keeps in-frame clones and lacks some. The profile shows some 200,000 clones, roughly 80% of them singletons. Source material: PBMCs. These receptors originate from a man between 45 and 60 years old in good health and CMV-seronegative.

This clone was recorded only once. V and J are TRBV6-5 and TRBJ1-6; D unresolved. Looked up from germline, CDR1 is MNHEY and CDR2 is SVGAGI. CDR3 length equals 14 residues. V shed 2 bases and J shed 6 bases, with 8 bases lying between them. The CDR3 sequence is CASSYNRVNSPLHF. The CDR3 DNA is TGTGCCAGCAGTTACAATCGAGTTAATTCACCCCTCCACTTT.

This chain joins TRBV15 and TRBJ2-7; D is perhaps TRBD1 (6 bases). The germline V and J ends were trimmed by 5 bases and 3 bases, with 11 bases remaining between them. The CDR3 sequence is 13 residues long. The V gene's germline CDR1 is LNHNV and CDR2 YYDKDF (reference sequence). The CDR3 region has the DNA TGTGCCACCAGCCCCGTCAGGGGCTACGAGCAGTACTTC. Amino acid sequence: CATSPVRGYEQYF.

J is TRBJ2-7 and V is TRBV5-6; D is uncertain. Germline assignment: CDR1 SGHDT and CDR2 YYEEEE. This CDR3 spans 13 amino acids. V lost 0 bases and J lost 3, with 7 bases in between. The chain's CDR3 is CASSLVQNYEQYF. The CDR3 DNA reads as TGTGCCAGCAGCTTGGTACAGAACTACGAGCAGTACTTC.

The table lists this clone with a count of one. This chain uses TRBV6-5 with TRBJ2-7; a possible D gene is TRBD1 (6 bases). Germline assignment: CDR1 MNHEY and CDR2 SVGAGI. The CDR3 extends over 16 amino acids. Trimming removed 2 bases from V and 2 bases from J, with 16 bases in between. This chain's CDR3 is CASSYTGQRTAYEQYF. As DNA, the CDR3 is TGTGCCAGCAGTTACACTGGACAGAGGACGGCCTACGAGCAGTACTTC.

This clone was counted only a few times. The chain recombines TRBV6-5 with TRBJ2-5; D is unresolved. The V end was cut by 6 bases, the J end by 5 bases, with 16 bases between. Per the germline V gene, CDR1 is MNHEY and CDR2 is SVGAGI. This CDR3 region has 14 residues. CDR3 residues: CASSPLGLGETQYF. Here the CDR3 DNA reads TGTGCCAGCAGCCCTCTCGGGTTAGGCGAGACCCAGTACTTC.

The chain joins TRBV4-3 to TRBJ2-7; the D gene is possibly TRBD2 (7 bases). The germline V gene encodes CDR1 LGHNA and CDR2 YSLEER. The CDR3 is 16 residues long. Trimming left V 0 bases short and J 2 bases short, with 14 bases between. The CDR3 nucleotides read TGCGCCAGCAGCCAAGATCATGGGGGGGGCCCCTACGAGCAGTACTTC. This gives the protein CASSQDHGGGPYEQYF.

CDR3 sequence (DNA): TGTGCCAGCAGCCCGACAGTCTCTGGGGCCAACGTCCTGACTTTC. It specifies CASSPTVSGANVLTF. The chain uses TRBV7-9 and TRBJ2-6, with D maybe TRBD1 (5 bases). CDR1 and CDR2 from the germline V gene are SEHNR and FQNEAQ (reference sequence). The CDR3 sequence is 15 residues long. The V gene lost 5 bases and the J gene lost 0 bases, with 8 bases spanning the gap.

This clone showed up just once. The CDR3 protein is CASSLGQGPTNEKLFF. DNA for the CDR3: TGTGCCAGCAGCTTAGGACAGGGCCCAACTAATGAAAAACTGTTTTTT. The rearrangement links TRBV7-8 to TRBJ1-4; TRBD1 agrees at 7 bases. Per germline, CDR1 SGHVS and CDR2 FQNEAQ. The CDR3 extends over 16 amino acids. V dropped 1 base and J dropped 0; count of bases not matched to a gene: 2.

V is TRBV27 and J is TRBJ1-6; 9 nucleotides align to TRBD1. Germline V CDR1 and CDR2: MNHEY, SMNVEV (reference sequence). Losses at the gene ends were 5 bases for V and 7 bases for J; bases not matched to a gene: 9. The CDR3 totals 16 residues. This CDR3 reads CASSIRTGAGNSPLHF. CDR3 nucleotides: TGTGCCAGCAGTATAAGGACAGGGGCAGGGAATTCACCCCTCCACTTT.